This TCR beta chain derives from a study of response to subunit inactivated influenza vaccine. Findings and caveats of the study: T cells newly recruited by each seasonal influenza vaccination are few, the authors suggested.

MiXCR was run by TCRdb on the RT-PCR reads, yielding one entry per CDR3 protein. The sample holds about 780,000 distinct CDR3 sequences; approximately 17% are singletons and the top ten take roughly 11%. Comments on this clonotype: Its specificity is not known.

The CDR3 length is 16 residues. Trimming pared 1 base from V and 5 bases from J, leaving 17 bases between. Germline V CDR1 and CDR2: SGHAT, FQNNGV. The source is a man aged 45 to 65 who received an inactivated influenza vaccine. The V call is TRBV11-2, the J call TRBJ2-5; D may be TRBD2 (5 bases). Specimen: PBMCs from blood, collected 5 days after vaccination. The CDR3 DNA follows: TGTGCCAGCAGCTTAGTGGGGAGTGGAAGCGTGGAGACCCAGTACTTC. Translating gives CASSLVGSGSVETQYF.